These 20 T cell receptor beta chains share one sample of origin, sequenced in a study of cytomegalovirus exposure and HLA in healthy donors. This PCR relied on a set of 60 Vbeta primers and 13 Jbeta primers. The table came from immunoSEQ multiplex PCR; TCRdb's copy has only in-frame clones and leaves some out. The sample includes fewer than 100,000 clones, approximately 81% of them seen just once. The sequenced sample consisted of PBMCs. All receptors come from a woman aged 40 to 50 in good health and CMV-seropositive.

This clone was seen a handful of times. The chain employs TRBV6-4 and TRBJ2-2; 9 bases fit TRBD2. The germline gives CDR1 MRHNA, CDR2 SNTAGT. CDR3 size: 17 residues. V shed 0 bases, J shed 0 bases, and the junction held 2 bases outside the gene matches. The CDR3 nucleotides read TGTGCCAGCAGTGACTCGGCGGGAGGGCCGAACACCGGGGAGCTGTTTTTT. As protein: CASSDSAGGPNTGELFF.

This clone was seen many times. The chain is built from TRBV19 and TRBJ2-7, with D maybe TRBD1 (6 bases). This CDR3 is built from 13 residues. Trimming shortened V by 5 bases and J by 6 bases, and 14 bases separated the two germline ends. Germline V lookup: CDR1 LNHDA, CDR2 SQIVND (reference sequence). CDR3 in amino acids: CASSLQTGREQYF. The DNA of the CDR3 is TGTGCCAGTAGTTTACAGACAGGACGCGAGCAGTACTTC.

The CDR3 DNA reads TGTGCCAGTAGTCTAGGACAGGCAGTTAATCAGCCCCAGCATTTT. It encodes CASSLGQAVNQPQHF. V gene TRBV19 combines with J gene TRBJ1-5; 7 bases fit TRBD1. The length of the CDR3 is 15 residues. V was pared by 5 bases and J by 4 bases, with 8 bases of the junction left unmatched. Per germline, CDR1 LNHDA and CDR2 SQIVND (reference sequence).

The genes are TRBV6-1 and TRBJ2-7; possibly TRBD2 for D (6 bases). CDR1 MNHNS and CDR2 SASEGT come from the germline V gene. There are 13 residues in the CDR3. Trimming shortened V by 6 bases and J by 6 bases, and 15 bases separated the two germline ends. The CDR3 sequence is CASSPQLAGEQYF. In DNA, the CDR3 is TGTGCCAGCAGCCCCCAACTAGCAGGCGAGCAGTACTTC.

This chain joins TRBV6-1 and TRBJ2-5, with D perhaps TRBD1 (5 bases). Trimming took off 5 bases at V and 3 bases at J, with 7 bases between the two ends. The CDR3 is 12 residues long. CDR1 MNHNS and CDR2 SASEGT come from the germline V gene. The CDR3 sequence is CASSLGEETQYF. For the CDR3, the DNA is TGTGCCAGCAGTTTAGGGGAAGAGACCCAGTACTTC.

The CDR3 nucleotides read TGCGCCAGCAGCCATCGGACAGTAGGCTACGAGCAGTACTTC. Its protein product is CASSHRTVGYEQYF. V and J are TRBV4-1 and TRBJ2-5, with D perhaps matching TRBD1 (6 bases). The DNA matches TRBJ2-7 better at its end, which makes the J call doubtful. This CDR3 has 14 residues. CDR1 MGHRA and CDR2 YSYEKL come from the germline V gene.

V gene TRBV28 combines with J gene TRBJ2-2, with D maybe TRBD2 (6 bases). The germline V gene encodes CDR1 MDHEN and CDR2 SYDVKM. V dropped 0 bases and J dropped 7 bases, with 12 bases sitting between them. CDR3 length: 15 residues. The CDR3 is CASSLWAGKGGELFF. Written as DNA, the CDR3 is TGTGCCAGCAGTTTATGGGCGGGGAAGGGCGGGGAGCTGTTTTTT.

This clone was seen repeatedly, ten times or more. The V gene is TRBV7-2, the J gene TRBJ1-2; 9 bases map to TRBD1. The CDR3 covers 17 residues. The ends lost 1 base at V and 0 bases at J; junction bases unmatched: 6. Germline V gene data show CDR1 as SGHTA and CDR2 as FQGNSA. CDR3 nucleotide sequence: TGTGCCAGCAGCTTAGGGGGACAGGGTTTGTCTAACTATGGCTACACCTTC. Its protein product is CASSLGGQGLSNYGYTF.

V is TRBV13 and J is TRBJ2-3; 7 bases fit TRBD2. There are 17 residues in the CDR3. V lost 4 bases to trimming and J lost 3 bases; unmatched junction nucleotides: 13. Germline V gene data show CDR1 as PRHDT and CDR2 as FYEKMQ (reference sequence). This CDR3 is CASSSTGWAGETDTQYF. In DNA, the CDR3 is TGTGCCAGCAGCTCTACCGGATGGGCGGGAGAAACAGATACGCAGTATTTT.

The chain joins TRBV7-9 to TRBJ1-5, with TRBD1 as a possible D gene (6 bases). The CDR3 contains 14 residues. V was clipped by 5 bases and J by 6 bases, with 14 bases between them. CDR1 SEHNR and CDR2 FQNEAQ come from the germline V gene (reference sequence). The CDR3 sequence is CASSGPGHSQPQHF. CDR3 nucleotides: TGTGCCAGCAGCGGACCGGGACACAGTCAGCCCCAGCATTTT.

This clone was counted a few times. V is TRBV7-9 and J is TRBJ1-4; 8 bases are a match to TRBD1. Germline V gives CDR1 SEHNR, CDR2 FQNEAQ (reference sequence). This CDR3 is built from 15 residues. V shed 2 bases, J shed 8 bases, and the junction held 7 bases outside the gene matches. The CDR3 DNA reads TGTGCCAGCAGCTTAAACCAGGGGGCCAGGGAAAAACTGTTTTTT. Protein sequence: CASSLNQGAREKLFF.

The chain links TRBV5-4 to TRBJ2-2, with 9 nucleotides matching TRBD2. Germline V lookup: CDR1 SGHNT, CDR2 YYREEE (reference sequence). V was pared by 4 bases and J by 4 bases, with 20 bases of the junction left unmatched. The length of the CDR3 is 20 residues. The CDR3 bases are TGTGCCAGCAGCCCTAGAGTTAGCGGGAGTCCGAGTAGGGGCACCGGGGAGCTGTTTTTT. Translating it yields CASSPRVSGSPSRGTGELFF.

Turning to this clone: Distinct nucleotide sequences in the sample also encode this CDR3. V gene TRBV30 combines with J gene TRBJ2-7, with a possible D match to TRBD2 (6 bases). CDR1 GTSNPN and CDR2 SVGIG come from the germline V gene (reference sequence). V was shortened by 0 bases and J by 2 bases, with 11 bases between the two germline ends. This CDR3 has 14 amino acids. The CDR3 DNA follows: TGTGCCTGGAGTGTAGGAGGGACCCCCTACGAGCAGTACTTC. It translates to CAWSVGGTPYEQYF.

The CDR3 DNA reads TGTGCCAGCAGCTTATTGGCGGATTCCTACGAGCAGTACTTC. It specifies CASSLLADSYEQYF. The V call is TRBV11-1, the J call TRBJ2-7; D is uncertain. CDR3 length equals 14 residues. With 2 bases removed from V and 1 base from J, the gap between germline ends came to 9 bases. Germline loops: CDR1 SGHAT, CDR2 FQDESV (reference sequence).

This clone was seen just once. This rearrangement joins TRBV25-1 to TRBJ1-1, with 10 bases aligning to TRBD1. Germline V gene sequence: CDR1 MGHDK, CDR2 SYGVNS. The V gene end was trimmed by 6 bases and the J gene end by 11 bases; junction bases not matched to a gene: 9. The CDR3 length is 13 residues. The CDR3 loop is CASSAGTGVGAFF. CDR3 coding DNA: TGTGCCAGCAGCGCCGGGACAGGGGTGGGGGCTTTCTTT.

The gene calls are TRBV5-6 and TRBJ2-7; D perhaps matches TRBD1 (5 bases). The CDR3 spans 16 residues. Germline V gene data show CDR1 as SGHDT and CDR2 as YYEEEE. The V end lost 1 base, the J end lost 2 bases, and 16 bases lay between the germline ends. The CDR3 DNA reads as TGTGCCAGCAGCTTGTCAGGGCCAGGGCTCACCTACGAGCAGTACTTC. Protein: CASSLSGPGLTYEQYF.

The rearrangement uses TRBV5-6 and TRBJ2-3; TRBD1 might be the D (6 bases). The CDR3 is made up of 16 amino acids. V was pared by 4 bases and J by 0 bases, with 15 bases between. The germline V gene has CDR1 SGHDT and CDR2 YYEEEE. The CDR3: CASSLPQGFSTDTQYF. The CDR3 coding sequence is TGTGCCAGCAGCCTGCCACAGGGTTTTAGCACAGATACGCAGTATTTT.

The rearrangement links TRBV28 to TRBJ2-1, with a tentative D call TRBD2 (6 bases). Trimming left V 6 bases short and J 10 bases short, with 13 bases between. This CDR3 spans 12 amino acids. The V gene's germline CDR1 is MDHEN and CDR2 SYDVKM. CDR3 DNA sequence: TGTGCCAGCAGACTTAGCGGCCCGGAGCAGTTCTTC. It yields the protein CASRLSGPEQFF.

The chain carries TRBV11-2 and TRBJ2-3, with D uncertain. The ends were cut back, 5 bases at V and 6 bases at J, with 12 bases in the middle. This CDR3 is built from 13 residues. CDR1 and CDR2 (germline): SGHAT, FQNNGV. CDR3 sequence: CASSPQRRDTQYF. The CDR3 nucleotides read TGTGCCAGCAGCCCGCAAAGGCGGGATACGCAGTATTTT.

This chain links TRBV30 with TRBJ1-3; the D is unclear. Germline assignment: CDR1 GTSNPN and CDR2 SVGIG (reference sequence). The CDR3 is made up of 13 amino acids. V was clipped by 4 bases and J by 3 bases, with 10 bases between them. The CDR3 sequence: CAWTTGFGNTIYF. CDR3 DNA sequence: TGTGCCTGGACCACGGGGTTTGGAAACACCATATATTTT.